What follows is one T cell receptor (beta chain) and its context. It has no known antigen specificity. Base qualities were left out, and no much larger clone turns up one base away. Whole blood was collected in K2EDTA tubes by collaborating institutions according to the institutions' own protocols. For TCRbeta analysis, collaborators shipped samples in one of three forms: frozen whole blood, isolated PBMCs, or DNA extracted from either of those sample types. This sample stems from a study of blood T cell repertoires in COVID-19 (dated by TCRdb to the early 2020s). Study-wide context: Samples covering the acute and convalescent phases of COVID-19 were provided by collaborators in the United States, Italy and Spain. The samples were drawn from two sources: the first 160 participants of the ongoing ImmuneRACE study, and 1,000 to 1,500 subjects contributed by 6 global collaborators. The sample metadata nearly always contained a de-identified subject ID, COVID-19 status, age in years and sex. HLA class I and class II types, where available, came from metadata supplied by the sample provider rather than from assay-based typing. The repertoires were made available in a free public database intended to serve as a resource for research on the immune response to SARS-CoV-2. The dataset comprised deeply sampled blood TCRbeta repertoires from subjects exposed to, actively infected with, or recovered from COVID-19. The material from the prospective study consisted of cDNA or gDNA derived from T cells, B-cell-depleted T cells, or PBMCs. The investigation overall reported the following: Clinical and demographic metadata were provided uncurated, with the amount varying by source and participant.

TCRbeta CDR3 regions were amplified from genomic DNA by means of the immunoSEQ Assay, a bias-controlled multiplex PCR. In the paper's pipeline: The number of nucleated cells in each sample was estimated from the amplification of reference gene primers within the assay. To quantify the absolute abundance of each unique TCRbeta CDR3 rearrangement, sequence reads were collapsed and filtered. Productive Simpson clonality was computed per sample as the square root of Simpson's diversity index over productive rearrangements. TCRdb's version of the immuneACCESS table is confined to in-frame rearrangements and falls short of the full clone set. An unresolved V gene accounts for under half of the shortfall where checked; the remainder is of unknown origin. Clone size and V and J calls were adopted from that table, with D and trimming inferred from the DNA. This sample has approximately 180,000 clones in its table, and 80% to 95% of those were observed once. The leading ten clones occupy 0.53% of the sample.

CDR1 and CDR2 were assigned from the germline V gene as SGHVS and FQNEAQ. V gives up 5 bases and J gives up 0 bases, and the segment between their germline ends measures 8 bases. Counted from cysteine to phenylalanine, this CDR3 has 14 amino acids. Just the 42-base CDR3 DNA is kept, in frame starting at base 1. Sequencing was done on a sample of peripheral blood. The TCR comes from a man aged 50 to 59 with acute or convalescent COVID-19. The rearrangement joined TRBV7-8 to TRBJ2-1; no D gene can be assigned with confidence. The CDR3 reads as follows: CASSPRVSYNEQFF. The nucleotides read TGTGCCAGCAGCCCAAGAGTCTCCTACAATGAGCAGTTCTTC.